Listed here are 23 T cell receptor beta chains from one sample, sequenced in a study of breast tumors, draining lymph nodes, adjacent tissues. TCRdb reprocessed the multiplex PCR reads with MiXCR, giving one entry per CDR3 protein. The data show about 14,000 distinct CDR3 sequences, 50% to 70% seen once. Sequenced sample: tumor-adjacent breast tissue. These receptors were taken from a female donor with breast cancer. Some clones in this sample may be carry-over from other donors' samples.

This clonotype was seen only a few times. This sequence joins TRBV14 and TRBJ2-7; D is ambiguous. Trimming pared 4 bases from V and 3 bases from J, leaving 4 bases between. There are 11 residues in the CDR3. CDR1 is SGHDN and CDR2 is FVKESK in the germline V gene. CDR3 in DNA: TGTGCCAGCAGCCGTTACTACGAGCAGTACTTC. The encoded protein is CASSRYYEQYF.

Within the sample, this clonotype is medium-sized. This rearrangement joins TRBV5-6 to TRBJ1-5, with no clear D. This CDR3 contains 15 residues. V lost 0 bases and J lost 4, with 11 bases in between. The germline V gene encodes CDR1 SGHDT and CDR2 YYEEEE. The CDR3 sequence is CASSLGVGGNQPQHF. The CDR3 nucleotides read TGTGCCAGCAGCTTGGGCGTGGGAGGAAATCAGCCCCAGCATTTT. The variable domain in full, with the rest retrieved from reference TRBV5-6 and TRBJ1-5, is DAGVTQSPTHLIKTRGQQVTLRCSPKSGHDTVSWYQQALGQGPQFIFQYYEEEERQRGNFPDRFSGHQFPNYSSELNVNALLLGDSALYLCASSLGVGGNQPQHFGDGTRLSIL.

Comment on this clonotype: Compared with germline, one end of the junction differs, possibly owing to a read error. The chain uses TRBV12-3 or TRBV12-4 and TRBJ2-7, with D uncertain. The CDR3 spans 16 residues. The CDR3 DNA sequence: TGTTCCAGCAGCCCCGGGTTGGCTAATGGGACCTACGAGCAGTACTTC. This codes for CSSSPGLANGTYEQYF.

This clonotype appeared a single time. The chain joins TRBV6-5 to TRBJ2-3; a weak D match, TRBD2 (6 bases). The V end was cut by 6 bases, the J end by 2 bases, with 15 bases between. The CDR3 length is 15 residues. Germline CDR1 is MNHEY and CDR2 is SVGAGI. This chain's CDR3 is CASRQAGGATDTQYF. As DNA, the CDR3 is TGTGCCAGCAGGCAAGCGGGTGGGGCCACAGATACGCAGTATTTT.

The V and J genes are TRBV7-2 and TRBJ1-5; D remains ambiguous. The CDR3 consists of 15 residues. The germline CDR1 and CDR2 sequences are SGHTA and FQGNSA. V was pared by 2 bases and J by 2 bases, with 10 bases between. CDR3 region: CASSLLVYGNQPQHF. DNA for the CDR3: TGTGCCAGCAGCTTATTAGTCTATGGCAATCAGCCCCAGCATTTT.

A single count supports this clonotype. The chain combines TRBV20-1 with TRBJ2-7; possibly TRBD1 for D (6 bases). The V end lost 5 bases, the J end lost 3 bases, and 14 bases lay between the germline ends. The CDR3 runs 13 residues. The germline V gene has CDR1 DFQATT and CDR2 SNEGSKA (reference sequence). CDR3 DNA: TGCAGTGCTCAGGGGCGGTGGGTCTACGAGCAGTACTTC. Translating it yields CSAQGRWVYEQYF.

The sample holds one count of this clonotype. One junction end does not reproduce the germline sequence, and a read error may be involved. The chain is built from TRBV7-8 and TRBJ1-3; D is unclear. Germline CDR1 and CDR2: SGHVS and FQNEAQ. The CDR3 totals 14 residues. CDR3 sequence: CASSPGNSGNTIYF. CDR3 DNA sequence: TGCGCCAGCAGCCCCGGTAACTCTGGAAACACCATATATTTT.

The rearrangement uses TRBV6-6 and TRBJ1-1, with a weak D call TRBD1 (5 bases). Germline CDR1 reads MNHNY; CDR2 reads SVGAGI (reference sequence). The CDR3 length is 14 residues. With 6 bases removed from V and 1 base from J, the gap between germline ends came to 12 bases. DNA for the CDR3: TGTGCCAGCAGGGGCAGGGACTCGAACACTGAAGCTTTCTTT. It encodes CASRGRDSNTEAFF.

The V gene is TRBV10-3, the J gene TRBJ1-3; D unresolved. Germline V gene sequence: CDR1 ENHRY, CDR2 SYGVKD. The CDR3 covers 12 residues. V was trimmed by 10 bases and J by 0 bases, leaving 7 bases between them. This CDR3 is CATESSGNTIYF. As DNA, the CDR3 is TGTGCCACCGAATCCTCTGGAAACACCATATATTTT.

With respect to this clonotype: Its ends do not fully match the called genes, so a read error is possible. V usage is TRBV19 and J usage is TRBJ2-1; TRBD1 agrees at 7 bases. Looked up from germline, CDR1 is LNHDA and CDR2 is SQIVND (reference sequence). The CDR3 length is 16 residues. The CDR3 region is CAGSIAPTGFYNEQFF. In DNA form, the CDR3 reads TGTGCCGGTAGTATAGCCCCGACAGGGTTCTACAATGAGCAGTTCTTC. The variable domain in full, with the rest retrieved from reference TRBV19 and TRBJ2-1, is DGGITQSPKYLFRKEGQNVTLSCEQNLNHDAMYWYRQDPGQGLRLIYYSQIVNDFQKGDIAEGYSVSREKKESFPLTVTSAQKNPTAFYLCAGSIAPTGFYNEQFFGPGTRLTVL.

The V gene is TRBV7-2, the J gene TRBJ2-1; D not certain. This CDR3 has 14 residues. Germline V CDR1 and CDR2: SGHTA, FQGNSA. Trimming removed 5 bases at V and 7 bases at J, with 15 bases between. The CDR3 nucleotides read TGTGCCAGCAGCCCCCACCTGCTAGGGAATGAGCAGTTCTTC. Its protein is CASSPHLLGNEQFF.

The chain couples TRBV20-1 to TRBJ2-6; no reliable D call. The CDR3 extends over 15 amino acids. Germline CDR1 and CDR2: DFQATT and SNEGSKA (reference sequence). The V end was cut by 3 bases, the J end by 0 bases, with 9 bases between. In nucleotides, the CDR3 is TGCAGTGCTAGGAACCGAGGCTCTGGGGCCAACGTCCTGACTTTC. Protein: CSARNRGSGANVLTF.

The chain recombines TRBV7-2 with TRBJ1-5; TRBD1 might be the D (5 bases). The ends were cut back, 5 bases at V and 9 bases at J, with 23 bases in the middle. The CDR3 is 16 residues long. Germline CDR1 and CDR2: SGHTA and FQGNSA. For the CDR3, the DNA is TGTGCCAGCAGCCTCACCACGCCGGGACCTACAGGGCCCCAGCATTTT. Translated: CASSLTTPGPTGPQHF.

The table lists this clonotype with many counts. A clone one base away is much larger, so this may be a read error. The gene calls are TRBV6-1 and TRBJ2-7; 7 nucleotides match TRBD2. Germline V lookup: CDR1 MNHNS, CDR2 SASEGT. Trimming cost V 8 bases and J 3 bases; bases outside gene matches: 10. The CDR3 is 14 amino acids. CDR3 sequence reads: CASGRGRASYEQYF. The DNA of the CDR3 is TGTGCCAGCGGTCGCGGGAGAGCCAGCTACGAGCAGTACTTC.

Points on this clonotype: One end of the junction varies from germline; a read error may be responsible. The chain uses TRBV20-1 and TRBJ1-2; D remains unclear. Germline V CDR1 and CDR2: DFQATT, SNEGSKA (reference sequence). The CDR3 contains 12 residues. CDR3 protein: CSAISPYYGSTF. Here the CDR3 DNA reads TGCAGTGCTATAAGCCCCTACTATGGCTCCACCTTC.

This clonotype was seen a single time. CDR3 amino acids: CASSHWTEPQETQYF. In nucleotides, the CDR3 is TGTGCCAGCAGCCATTGGACAGAGCCCCAAGAGACCCAGTACTTC. This chain joins TRBV3-1 and TRBJ2-5, with D perhaps TRBD1 (6 bases). V was trimmed by 3 bases and J by 1 base, leaving 12 bases between them. Looked up from germline, CDR1 is LGHDT and CDR2 is YNNKEL (reference sequence). The length of the CDR3 is 15 residues.

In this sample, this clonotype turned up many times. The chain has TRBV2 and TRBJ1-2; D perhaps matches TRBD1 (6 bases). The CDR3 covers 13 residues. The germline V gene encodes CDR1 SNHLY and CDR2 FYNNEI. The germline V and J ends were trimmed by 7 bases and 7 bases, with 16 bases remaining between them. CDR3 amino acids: CASTPRQESGYTF. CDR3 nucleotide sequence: TGTGCCAGCACCCCTAGACAGGAGAGTGGCTACACCTTC.

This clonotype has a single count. This CDR3 reads CASRDWQGGRYGYTF. DNA for the CDR3: TGCGCCAGCAGGGATTGGCAAGGAGGGCGGTATGGCTACACCTTC. The chain has TRBV10-2 and TRBJ1-2; no firm D call. The CDR3 runs to 15 residues. Germline CDR1 is WSHSY and CDR2 is SAAADI. Trimming shortened V by 6 bases and J by 5 bases, and 19 bases separated the two germline ends.

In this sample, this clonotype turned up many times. The CDR3 reads CASSPGVGFEQYF. The DNA of the CDR3 is TGTGCCAGCAGCCCGGGGGTGGGGTTCGAGCAGTACTTC. The V gene is TRBV28, the J gene TRBJ2-7; D might be TRBD2 (6 bases). CDR3 length equals 13 residues. Trimming removed 6 bases at V and 6 bases at J, with 15 bases between. Germline lookup yields CDR1 MDHEN and CDR2 SYDVKM. The entire variable domain, with the rest obtained from reference TRBV28 and TRBJ2-7, is as follows: DVKVTQSSRYLVKRTGEKVFLECVQDMDHENMFWYRQDPGLGLRLIYFSYDVKMKEKGDIPEGYSVSREKKERFSLILESASTNQTSMYLCASSPGVGFEQYFGPGTRLTVT.

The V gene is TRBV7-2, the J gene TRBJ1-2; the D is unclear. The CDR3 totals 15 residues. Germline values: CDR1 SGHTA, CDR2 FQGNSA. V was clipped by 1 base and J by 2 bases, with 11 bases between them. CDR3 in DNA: TGTGCCAGCAGCTTAGTGGGGTCAGACAACTATGGCTACACCTTC. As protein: CASSLVGSDNYGYTF.

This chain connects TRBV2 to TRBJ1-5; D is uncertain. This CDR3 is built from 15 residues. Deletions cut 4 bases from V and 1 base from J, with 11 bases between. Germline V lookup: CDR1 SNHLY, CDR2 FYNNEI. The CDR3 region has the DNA TGTGCCAGCAGTGTAACCCCAGGAAGCAATCAGCCCCAGCATTTT. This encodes CASSVTPGSNQPQHF.

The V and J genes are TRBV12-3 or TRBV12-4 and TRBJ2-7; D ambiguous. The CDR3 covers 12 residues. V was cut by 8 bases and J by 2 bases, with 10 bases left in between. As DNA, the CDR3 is TGTGCCAGCCGACGAACAACCTACGAGCAGTACTTC. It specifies CASRRTTYEQYF.

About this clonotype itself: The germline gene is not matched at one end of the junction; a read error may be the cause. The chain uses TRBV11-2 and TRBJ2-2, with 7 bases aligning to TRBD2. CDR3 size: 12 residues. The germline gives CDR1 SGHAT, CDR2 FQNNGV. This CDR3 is CASSLAGGGLFF. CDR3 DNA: TGTGCCAGCAGCTTAGCTGGCGGGGGGCTGTTTTTT.